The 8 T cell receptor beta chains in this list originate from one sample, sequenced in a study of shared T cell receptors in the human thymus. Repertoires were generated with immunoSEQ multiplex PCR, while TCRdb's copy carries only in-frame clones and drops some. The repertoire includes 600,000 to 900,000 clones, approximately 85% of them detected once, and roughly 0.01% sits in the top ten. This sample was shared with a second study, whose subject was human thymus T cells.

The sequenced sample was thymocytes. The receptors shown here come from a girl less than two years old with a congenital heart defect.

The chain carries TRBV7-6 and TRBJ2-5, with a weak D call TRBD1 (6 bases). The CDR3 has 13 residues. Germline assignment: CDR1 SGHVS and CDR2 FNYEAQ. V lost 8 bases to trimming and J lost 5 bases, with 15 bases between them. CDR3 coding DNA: TGTGCCAGCTCTACAGGGATATGGGAGACCCAGTACTTC. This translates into CASSTGIWETQYF.

The CDR3 sequence: CASSQDRGTYNEQFF. CDR3 DNA sequence: TGCGCCAGCAGCCAAGACAGGGGCACCTACAATGAGCAGTTCTTC. The chain joins TRBV4-3 to TRBJ2-1; a weak D match, TRBD1 (6 bases). Trimming removed 0 bases at V and 2 bases at J, with 8 bases between. The CDR3 runs to 15 residues. The V gene's germline CDR1 is LGHNA and CDR2 YSLEER.

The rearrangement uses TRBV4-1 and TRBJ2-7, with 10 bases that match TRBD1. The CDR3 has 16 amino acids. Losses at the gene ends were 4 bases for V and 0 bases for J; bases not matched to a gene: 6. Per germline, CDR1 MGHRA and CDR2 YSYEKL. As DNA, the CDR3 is TGCGCCAGCAGCCCAGAAGGGGACAGGGGCTCCTACGAGCAGTACTTC. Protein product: CASSPEGDRGSYEQYF.

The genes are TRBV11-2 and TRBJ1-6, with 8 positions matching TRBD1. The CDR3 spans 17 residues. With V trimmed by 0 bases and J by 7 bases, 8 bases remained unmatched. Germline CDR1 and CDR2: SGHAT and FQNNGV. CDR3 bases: TGTGCCAGCAGCTTAGATCCACAGGGGGTGGGGAATTCACCCCTCCACTTT. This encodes CASSLDPQGVGNSPLHF.

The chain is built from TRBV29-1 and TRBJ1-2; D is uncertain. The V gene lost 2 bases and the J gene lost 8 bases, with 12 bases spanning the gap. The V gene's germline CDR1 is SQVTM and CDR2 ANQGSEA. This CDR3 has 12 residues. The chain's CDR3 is CSVENEGFGYTF. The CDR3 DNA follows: TGCAGCGTTGAAAATGAGGGCTTCGGCTACACCTTC. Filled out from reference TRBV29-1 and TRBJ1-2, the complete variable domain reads SAVISQKPSRDICQRGTSLTIQCQVDSQVTMMFWYRQQPGQSLTLIATANQGSEATYESGFVIDKFPISRPNLTFSTLTVSNMSPEDSSIYLCSVENEGFGYTFGSGTRLTVV.

This CDR3 is CASKTASGGRASWVGYEQYF. The CDR3 DNA is TGTGCCAGCAAAACAGCTAGCGGGGGCCGCGCGTCATGGGTGGGTTACGAGCAGTACTTC. The chain has TRBV6-9 and TRBJ2-7, with 10 bases that match TRBD2. Germline CDR1 reads MNHGY; CDR2 reads SVAAGI. Trimming took 7 bases from V and 4 from J; bases not matched to a gene: 25. The CDR3 runs 20 residues.

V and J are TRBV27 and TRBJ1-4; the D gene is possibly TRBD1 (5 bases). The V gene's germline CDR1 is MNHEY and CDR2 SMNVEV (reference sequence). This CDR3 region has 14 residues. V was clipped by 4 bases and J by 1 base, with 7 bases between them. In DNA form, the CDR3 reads TGTGCCAGCAGTTGGCAGGGAACTAATGAAAAACTGTTTTTT. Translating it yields CASSWQGTNEKLFF.

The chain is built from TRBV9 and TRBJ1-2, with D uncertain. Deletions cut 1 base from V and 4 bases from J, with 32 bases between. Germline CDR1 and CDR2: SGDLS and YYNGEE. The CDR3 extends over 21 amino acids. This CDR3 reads CASSVRARTPTPSTNTYGYTF. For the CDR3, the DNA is TGTGCCAGCAGCGTAAGGGCTAGGACTCCCACCCCCTCCACGAACACCTATGGCTACACCTTC.